This entry is about one T cell receptor beta chain. The authors' processing: Estimates of nucleated cell counts were drawn from the amplification of reference gene primers. Clones were sequenced by immunoSEQ multiplex PCR, and TCRdb holds only the in-frame ones, with some missing. Clone size and V and J calls were adopted from that table, with D and trimming inferred from the DNA. The sample yields about 260,000 clones, approximately 88% seen once. Trimming removed 7 bases at V and 8 bases at J, with 26 bases between. Germline V gene sequence: CDR1 MNHEY, CDR2 SMNVEV (reference sequence). The CDR3 runs to 16 residues. The data originate from a study of blood T cell repertoires in COVID-19.

The J gene is TRBJ1-2, the V gene TRBV27; D may be TRBD1 (6 bases). Source material: peripheral blood. The source is a human donor in a cohort sampled during active COVID-19. CDR3: CASTAGAGPVVSGYTF. The DNA of the CDR3 is TGTGCCAGCACCGCAGGGGCAGGGCCCGTCGTCAGCGGCTACACCTTC.